Each of the 26 T cell receptor beta chains below was sequenced from the same sample in a study of CD8 T cells in ankylosing spondylitis. TCRdb redid the calling of the 5' RACE reads with MiXCR, one entry per CDR3 protein. The table includes 200,000 to 300,000 distinct CDR3 sequences, roughly 25% detected once. The sample consisted of blood, either unsorted or a sorted T cell fraction (not recorded which). These receptor sequences come from a male donor with ankylosing spondylitis or in good health (not recorded which).

This rearrangement joins TRBV7-2 to TRBJ2-5; TRBD2 might be the D (6 bases). Trimming removed 5 bases from V and 1 base from J, with 11 bases in between. Germline values: CDR1 SGHTA, CDR2 FQGNSA. This CDR3 region has 14 residues. The CDR3 DNA reads TGTGCCAGCAGCCAGGGACTTCTCCAAGAGACCCAGTACTTC. It translates to CASSQGLLQETQYF. Complete variable domain (other parts from reference TRBV7-2 and TRBJ2-5): GAGVSQSPSNKVTEKGKDVELRCDPISGHTALYWYRQSLGQGLEFLIYFQGNSAPDKSGLPSDRFSAERTGGSVSTLTIQRTQQEDSAVYLCASSQGLLQETQYFGPGTRLLVL.

This sequence joins TRBV5-1 and TRBJ2-7, with TRBD1 identical over 8 bases. The J segment lost 4 bases and the V segment lost 3 bases, leaving 12 bases of the junction unmatched. The CDR3 has 16 residues. Germline values: CDR1 SGHRS, CDR2 YFSETQ. CDR3 region: CASSYNAGGLEYEQYF. The CDR3 DNA sequence: TGCGCCAGCAGCTATAATGCAGGGGGCCTGGAATACGAGCAGTACTTC. The full variable domain, with the rest looked up from reference TRBV5-1 and TRBJ2-7, is KAGVTQTPRYLIKTRGQQVTLSCSPISGHRSVSWYQQTPGQGLQFLFEYFSETQRNKGNFPGRFSGRQFSNSRSEMNVSTLELGDSALYLCASSYNAGGLEYEQYFGPGTRLTVT.

Only a few counts were recorded for this clonotype. This rearrangement joins TRBV20-1 to TRBJ2-2; possible D gene TRBD1, 6 bases. This CDR3 is built from 14 residues. Trimming pared 5 bases from V and 4 bases from J, leaving 14 bases between. The germline CDR1 and CDR2 sequences are DFQATT and SNEGSKA (reference sequence). CDR3 coding DNA: TGCAGTGCTCCGGGACACCCCGCCACCGGGGAGCTGTTTTTT. It yields the protein CSAPGHPATGELFF.

The V call is TRBV5-4, the J call TRBJ2-7; D is undetermined. CDR1 is SGHNT, CDR2 YYREEE, per germline (reference sequence). Trimming shortened V by 4 bases and J by 0 bases, and 11 bases separated the two germline ends. The CDR3 covers 14 residues. The CDR3 here is CASSADGRSYEQYF. The CDR3 nucleotides read TGTGCCAGCAGCGCGGACGGCCGCTCCTACGAGCAGTACTTC.

This clonotype was counted between two and nine times. CDR3 region: CASSFVGQAYEQYF. The CDR3 region has the DNA TGTGCCAGCAGCTTCGTGGGACAGGCCTACGAGCAGTACTTC. This rearrangement joins TRBV11-3 to TRBJ2-7, with 8 bases matching TRBD1. The germline gives CDR1 SGHNT, CDR2 YENEEA. Trimming took 3 bases from V and 2 from J; bases not matched to a gene: 3. CDR3 length equals 14 residues.

This clonotype occurred many times. The V gene is TRBV28, the J gene TRBJ1-5; possible D gene TRBD1, 5 bases. Trimming removed 5 bases from V and 9 bases from J, with 17 bases in between. From germline, CDR1 is MDHEN and CDR2 SYDVKM. The CDR3 loop spans 14 amino acids. CDR3 in DNA: TGTGCCAGCAGTCCGGGACCCCGGCCGGGGCCCCAGCATTTT. Protein sequence: CASSPGPRPGPQHF.

This clonotype appeared a few times. The chain joins TRBV20-1 to TRBJ1-2; D is unclear. Per the germline V gene, CDR1 is DFQATT and CDR2 is SNEGSKA (reference sequence). Trimming removed 3 bases from V and 2 bases from J, with 7 bases in between. The CDR3 runs 12 residues. The CDR3 sequence is CSASWQNYGYTF. CDR3 in DNA: TGCAGTGCTAGTTGGCAGAACTATGGCTACACCTTC.

This chain joins TRBV5-5 and TRBJ2-5; possible D gene TRBD1, 6 bases. Between the trimmed V and J ends, which lost 4 bases and 0 bases, there was a span of 7 bases. Germline V gives CDR1 SGHKS, CDR2 YYEKEE (reference sequence). The CDR3 is 13 amino acids. The chain's CDR3 is CASSGQYQETQYF. In nucleotides, the CDR3 is TGTGCCAGCAGCGGACAGTACCAAGAGACCCAGTACTTC.

The chain links TRBV6-5 to TRBJ2-7; no clear D. Germline CDR1 reads MNHEY; CDR2 reads SVGAGI. V shed 2 bases and J shed 2 bases, with 10 bases lying between them. CDR3 length: 14 residues. In nucleotides, the CDR3 is TGTGCCAGCAGTTACGGGTACCCGACCTACGAGCAGTACTTC. Translated, it gives CASSYGYPTYEQYF.

The rearrangement uses TRBV12-3 or TRBV12-4 and TRBJ2-7; 7 bases are a match to TRBD1. The CDR3 consists of 14 residues. V was clipped by 6 bases and J by 5 bases; unmatched bases: 10. The CDR3 DNA is TGTGCCAGCAGCCGACTTGACAGGGACCACGAGCAGTACTTC. Translation gives CASSRLDRDHEQYF.

This chain links TRBV5-6 with TRBJ2-5; the D call may be TRBD1 or TRBD2 (5 bases each). This CDR3 is 13 amino acids long. V lost 4 bases to trimming and J lost 4 bases, with 11 bases between them. Germline V gene data show CDR1 as SGHDT and CDR2 as YYEEEE. CDR3 nucleotides: TGTGCCAGCAGCCGGGACGGCCGAGAGACCCAGTACTTC. This sequence encodes CASSRDGRETQYF.

This clonotype was counted many times. The CDR3 loop reads CASASGGVDEQFF. The CDR3 region has the DNA TGTGCCAGCGCCAGCGGGGGGGTGGATGAGCAGTTCTTC. This chain connects TRBV28 to TRBJ2-1; 10 nucleotides match TRBD2. From germline, CDR1 is MDHEN and CDR2 SYDVKM. V lost 8 bases and J lost 8; bases outside the gene matches: 6. The CDR3 is 13 residues long.

The genes are TRBV10-3 and TRBJ2-5, with no clear D. V was trimmed by 3 bases and J by 3 bases, leaving 5 bases between them. Germline-derived CDR1 and CDR2 are ENHRY and SYGVKD. CDR3 length: 12 amino acids. The DNA of the CDR3 is TGTGCCATCAGTGAAAACGAAGAGACCCAGTACTTC. It encodes CAISENEETQYF.

This clonotype showed up just a few times. The rearrangement joins TRBV11-1 to TRBJ2-1, with D possibly matching TRBD2 (5 bases). V shed 5 bases and J shed 0 bases, with 17 bases lying between them. Per the germline V gene, CDR1 is SGHAT and CDR2 is FQDESV (reference sequence). This CDR3 comprises 17 residues. The CDR3 sequence is CASSGRGLGSSYNEQFF. Here the CDR3 DNA reads TGTGCCAGCAGCGGACGGGGTTTGGGTTCCTCCTACAATGAGCAGTTCTTC.

This clonotype appeared a few times. The rearrangement uses TRBV7-2 and TRBJ2-5; D unresolved. The germline CDR1 and CDR2 sequences are SGHTA and FQGNSA. Between the trimmed V and J ends, which lost 5 bases and 0 bases, there was a span of 10 bases. This CDR3 region has 14 residues. CDR3 in DNA: TGTGCCAGCAGCCATCCCGGGTACCAAGAGACCCAGTACTTC. This encodes CASSHPGYQETQYF.

V usage is TRBV20-1 and J usage is TRBJ1-6; 7 bases fit TRBD1. The CDR3 is made up of 14 amino acids. Unmatched junction bases numbered 11, after V lost 6 bases and J lost 9 bases. Germline V gives CDR1 DFQATT, CDR2 SNEGSKA (reference sequence). Written as DNA, the CDR3 is TGCAGTGCCGCGGTGACCCGGACAGGTTCACCCCTCCACTTT. This sequence encodes CSAAVTRTGSPLHF.

V gene TRBV4-2 combines with J gene TRBJ2-7; a possible D gene is TRBD2 (5 bases). Germline CDR1 reads LGHNA; CDR2 reads YNFKEQ. CDR3 length: 13 residues. With 0 bases removed from V and 4 bases from J, the gap between germline ends came to 7 bases. DNA of the CDR3: TGTGCCAGCAGCCAAGATAGGGAGTACGAGCAGTACTTC. Protein sequence: CASSQDREYEQYF.

V usage is TRBV7-2 and J usage is TRBJ2-1; D gene uncertain. The length of the CDR3 is 15 residues. V was cut by 1 base and J by 2 bases, with 9 bases left in between. The germline CDR1 and CDR2 sequences are SGHTA and FQGNSA. CDR3 DNA: TGTGCCAGCAGCTTAGTTTCGACTCCCTACAATGAGCAGTTCTTC. Its translation is CASSLVSTPYNEQFF. Combining the CDR3 with reference TRBV7-2 and TRBJ2-1 gives the whole variable domain GAGVSQSPSNKVTEKGKDVELRCDPISGHTALYWYRQSLGQGLEFLIYFQGNSAPDKSGLPSDRFSAERTGGSVSTLTIQRTQQEDSAVYLCASSLVSTPYNEQFFGPGTRLTVL.

This clonotype appeared a few times. CDR3 DNA: TGCAGTGCTAAACGGGACAGGGGCAGCTACGAGCAGTACTTC. Translation gives CSAKRDRGSYEQYF. This chain connects TRBV20-1 to TRBJ2-7; 10 bases map to TRBD1. CDR3 size: 14 residues. Germline trimming cut 4 bases from V and 3 bases from J; bases unmatched to any gene: 6. Germline assignment: CDR1 DFQATT and CDR2 SNEGSKA (reference sequence).

The CDR3, as DNA: TGCAGTGCTAGAGATCCGGGACAGGGCTCAAACACTGAAGCTTTCTTT. Protein sequence: CSARDPGQGSNTEAFF. This chain uses TRBV20-1 with TRBJ1-1, with TRBD1 matching over 9 bases. The CDR3 has 16 amino acids. V gave up 0 bases and J gave up 2 bases; unmatched junction bases: 7. CDR1 DFQATT and CDR2 SNEGSKA come from the germline V gene (reference sequence).

This chain connects TRBV29-1 to TRBJ2-5; no clear D. Trimming left V 2 bases short and J 5 bases short, with 18 bases between. The germline CDR1 and CDR2 sequences are SQVTM and ANQGSEA. The CDR3 is made up of 15 amino acids. The CDR3 coding sequence is TGCAGCGTTGAAACGACCGGGTCCCAGGTCGAGACCCAGTACTTC. Amino acids: CSVETTGSQVETQYF. The complete variable domain, with remaining parts taken from reference TRBV29-1 and TRBJ2-5, reads SAVISQKPSRDICQRGTSLTIQCQVDSQVTMMFWYRQQPGQSLTLIATANQGSEATYESGFVIDKFPISRPNLTFSTLTVSNMSPEDSSIYLCSVETTGSQVETQYFGPGTRLLVL.

In its sample, this clonotype was seen many times. This chain joins TRBV5-1 and TRBJ1-2; D is uncertain. Looked up from germline, CDR1 is SGHRS and CDR2 is YFSETQ. V was cut by 5 bases and J by 3 bases, with 11 bases left in between. The CDR3 has 13 residues. The CDR3 DNA reads as TGCGCCAGCAGTGAGGGTCTTGACTATGGCTACACCTTC. Its protein product is CASSEGLDYGYTF.

The chain is built from TRBV6-6 and TRBJ2-1; D is undetermined. Per germline, CDR1 MNHNY and CDR2 SVGAGI (reference sequence). CDR3 length equals 12 residues. V shed 6 bases and J shed 11 bases, with 14 bases lying between them. CDR3: CASSQATAQQFF. CDR3 nucleotides: TGTGCCAGCAGCCAGGCGACGGCCCAGCAGTTCTTC.

This clonotype was detected a few times. V usage is TRBV12-3 or TRBV12-4 and J usage is TRBJ2-1; D remains ambiguous. V lost 5 bases and J 10 bases, leaving 9 bases between the germline ends. The CDR3 contains 11 residues. The DNA for the CDR3 is TGTGCCAGCAGTCTGACACGGGAGCAGTTCTTC. As protein: CASSLTREQFF.

This clonotype was recorded at least ten times. The gene calls are TRBV5-8 and TRBJ2-7, with a possible D match to TRBD1 (6 bases). The length of the CDR3 is 13 residues. Germline CDR1 reads SGHTS; CDR2 reads YDEGEE. Trimming stripped 1 base from V and 5 bases from J, with 10 bases between. The DNA for the CDR3 is TGTGCCAGCAGCTTGTGGCAGGGGAACGAGCAGTACTTC. Translating it yields CASSLWQGNEQYF.

The V and J genes are TRBV7-9 and TRBJ2-2; D not resolved. CDR1 SEHNR and CDR2 FQNEAQ come from the germline V gene (reference sequence). Trimming removed 3 bases from V and 4 bases from J, with 6 bases in between. CDR3 length: 13 residues. CDR3 DNA sequence: TGTGCCAGCAGCTTCGAATTCACCGGGGAGCTGTTTTTT. It is translated as CASSFEFTGELFF. The whole variable domain, remainder taken from reference TRBV7-9 and TRBJ2-2, is DTGVSQNPRHKITKRGQNVTFRCDPISEHNRLYWYRQTLGQGPEFLTYFQNEAQLEKSRLLSDRFSAERPKGSFSTLEIQRTEQGDSAMYLCASSFEFTGELFFGEGSRLTVL.